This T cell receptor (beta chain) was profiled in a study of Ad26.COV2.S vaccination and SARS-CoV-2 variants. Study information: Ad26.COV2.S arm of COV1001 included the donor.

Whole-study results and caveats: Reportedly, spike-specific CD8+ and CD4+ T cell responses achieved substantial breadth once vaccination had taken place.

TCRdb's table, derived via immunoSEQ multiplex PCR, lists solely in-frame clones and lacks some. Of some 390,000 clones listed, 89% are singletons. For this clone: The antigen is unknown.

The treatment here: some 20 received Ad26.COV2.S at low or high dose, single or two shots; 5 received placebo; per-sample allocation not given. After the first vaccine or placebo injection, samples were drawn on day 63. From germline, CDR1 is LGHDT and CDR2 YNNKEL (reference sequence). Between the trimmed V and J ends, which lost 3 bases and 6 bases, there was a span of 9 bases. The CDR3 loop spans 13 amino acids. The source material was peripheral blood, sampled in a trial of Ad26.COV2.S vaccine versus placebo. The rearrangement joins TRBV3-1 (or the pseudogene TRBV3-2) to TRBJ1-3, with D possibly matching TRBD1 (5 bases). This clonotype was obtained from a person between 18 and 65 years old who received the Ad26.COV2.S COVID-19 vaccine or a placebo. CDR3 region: CASSQGRANTIYF. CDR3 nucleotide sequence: TGTGCCAGCAGCCAGGGCAGGGCAAACACCATATATTTT.